This T cell receptor beta chain was captured by sequencing in a study of human T cells and chemical hapten exposure. V gave up 5 bases and J gave up 0 bases, with 17 bases separating them. The V gene's germline CDR1 is MNHEY and CDR2 SVGAGI. This CDR3 has 17 residues. A few counts support this clonotype. The time point denotes: patch test 1, 2 weeks after DPC sensitization. As to treatment: therapeutic diphenylcyclopropenone sensitization with weekly scalp DPC. In TCRdb, the RACE reads were re-called with MiXCR into one record per CDR3 protein. The sample yields around 77,000 distinct CDR3 sequences, approximately 9.4% seen once.

This clonotype was sampled from a woman aged 35 to 49 with alopecia areata. Some clones in this sample may be carry-over from other donors' samples. The input for sequencing was whole blood, taken in connection with sensitization to the hapten diphenylcyclopropenone (DPC). The chain links TRBV6-5 to TRBJ1-3; D not resolved. CDR3: CASSPRRIQNSGNTIYF. CDR3 nucleotides: TGTGCCAGCAGTCCTCGACGGATCCAAAACTCTGGAAACACCATATATTTT.